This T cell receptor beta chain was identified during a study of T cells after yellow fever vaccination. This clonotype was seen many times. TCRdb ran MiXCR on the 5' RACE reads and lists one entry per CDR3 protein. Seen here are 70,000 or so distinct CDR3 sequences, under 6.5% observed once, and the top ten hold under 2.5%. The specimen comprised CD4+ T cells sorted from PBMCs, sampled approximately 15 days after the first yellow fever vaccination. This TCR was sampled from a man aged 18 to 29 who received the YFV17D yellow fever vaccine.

The CDR3 sequence is CASSSSVQLNTEAFF. CDR3 coding DNA: TGTGCCAGCAGTTCCTCGGTACAGCTGAACACTGAAGCTTTCTTT. The chain is built from TRBV7-6 and TRBJ1-1; no definite D call. The CDR3 runs to 15 residues. Germline CDR1 reads SGHVS; CDR2 reads FNYEAQ. V lost 6 bases and J lost 0, with 14 bases in between.